This TCR beta chain was sequenced for a study of prognosis after radiotherapy for stage I lung cancer (dated by TCRdb to the early 2020s). General notes on the study: Between April 2018 and 2019, 15 to 20 stage I NSCLC patients were enrolled in Nanjing, China. All patients were regarded as medically inoperable, because of comorbidities in approximately twelve patients and refusal of surgery in several patients. Ages in the cohort of over ten men and a handful of women ranged from roughly 53 to 84 years, with a median of 74. This study profiled peripheral blood TCR beta repertoires from stage I NSCLC patients before and after stereotactic body radiotherapy and linked the repertoires to distant failure. Tumor histology was squamous cell carcinoma in several patients and adenocarcinoma in about a dozen. Newly diagnosed primary stage I lung tumors occurred in roughly 15 patients, and oligometastatic NSCLC after surgical resection of the primary tumor occurred in a few. For each of the approximately 19 patients, one blood sample was taken before SBRT and one after, so the study sequenced around 40 samples in total. After SBRT, distant metastases developed in about 20% of the 19 patients at a median of 7 months, while the remaining 15 patients had no significant progression. No patient received concurrent therapy alongside SBRT. SBRT was given in 3 to 5 fractions with a biologically effective dose of at least 100 Gy, using image-guided IMRT or VMAT.

This clonotype was picked up many times. This clone's antigen is unknown. No qualities accompany the bases; no much larger clone lies one base away. Broad study findings and their caveats: All reported P values were unadjusted for multiple comparisons. TRBV and TRBJ usage frequencies reportedly differed by metastasis status, in two V genes at baseline and in nine V and two J genes after SBRT. The study was limited by the small cohort and short follow-up, and independent validation of the study findings is required. Post-SBRT Shannon entropy and its change from baseline were lower in patients who developed distant metastases; baseline Shannon entropy was not associated with metastases. After SBRT, the number of unique TCR clones decreased (median roughly 9,500 before versus 6,000 to 7,000 after; Wilcoxon paired P=0.011). No determination of tumor specificity was made for expanded TCR clones.

Deletion took 4 bases off V and 7 bases off J, with a span of 18 bases between the germline ends. Reading from cysteine to phenylalanine, the CDR3 counts 15 amino acids. CDR3 DNA is the only sequence kept; it has 45 bases, read in frame from the first base. The germline V gene specifies SGHRS as CDR1 and YFSETQ as CDR2. Two rounds of multiplex PCR were used to amplify the TCR beta CDR3 region from genomic DNA. The first PCR round used primers specific to each TRBV and TRBJ gene, with sequences filed in Chinese patent CN105087789A. The second PCR round used universal primers. The Roche High Pure PCR Template Preparation Kit was used to extract genomic DNA from frozen PBMCs. Paired-end sequencing with 151 bp reads was performed on the libraries using an Illumina HiSeq 3000. Processing in the source paper ran as follows. CutAdapt was used to discard raw reads that did not contain the multiplex PCR primer sequences. PEAR was used to merge high-quality paired reads into contigs. By aligning each contig to reference sequences, MiXCR assigned the TRB V, D and J gene segments to that contig. CDR3 sequences were clustered by base quality and sequence similarity to remove sequencing errors. Shannon entropy normalized by the natural log of productive TCR sequence number was used as the measure of diversity. To get clonality, Shannon entropy was divided by the natural log of the number of unique clonotypes, and that result was subtracted from one. Using the Youden index from ROC curves, the researchers picked the repertoire-metric cut-offs for progression-free survival, and all analyses were carried out in R 3.5.3. TCRdb reanalyzed the raw reads on its own, using fastp at Q25 for trimming and MiXCR for clone calling, and kept in-frame beta chains. CDR3 protein duplicates are merged, each entry listing the most common genes and DNA. It is TCRdb's table, rather than the study itself, that gives the V and J calls and clone size. This sample gives about 51,000 distinct CDR3 sequences in total; approximately 30% of them show up just once. The top ten hold approximately 8.3% of the sample.

All patients had node-negative disease on CT and PET/CT, and none had a history of other malignancies or had previously received chemotherapy or radiotherapy. At each of two time points, six milliliters of peripheral venous blood were collected into EDTA tubes. PBMCs were isolated by Ficoll-Paque Plus density-gradient centrifugation. Samples were stored at -80°C immediately after collection until analysis. This clonotype originated in a donor aged 50 or older with non-small cell lung cancer. The chain is assembled from TRBV5-1 and TRBJ2-1, and perhaps TRBD2 as D gene, on 6 matching bases. The sequencing here drew on PBMCs, taken before or after stereotactic body radiation therapy (not recorded which). The DNA sequence is TGCGCCAGCAGCCCCTTTAATAGCGGCGGGAATGAGCAGTTCTTC. Protein translation: CASSPFNSGGNEQFF.